This TCR beta chain comes out of a study of cytomegalovirus exposure and HLA in healthy donors. The study's findings and limits: The likely origin of a cluster of highly shared sequence variants was a sequencing artifact. According to reports, the classifier identified cytomegalovirus status with high specificity and sensitivity. One variant, a missense change in DCLRE1C, was linked in a later analysis to TCR beta V- and J-gene trimming. Researchers had no immune exposure information except CMV serostatus available.

This CDR3 has 11 residues. CDR1 and CDR2 (germline): DFQATT, SNEGSKA (reference sequence). V was pared by 6 bases and J by 7 bases, with 12 bases between. A remark on this clone: Its antigen is as yet unknown.

Vbeta (60) and Jbeta (13) primers were used in the PCR. Only in-frame clones appear in the TCRdb table, and some are missing; sequencing was by immunoSEQ multiplex PCR. The table lists approximately 160,000 clones, 84% of them singletons, with under 5% in the top ten. This chain connects TRBV20-1 to TRBJ1-2, with a tentative D call TRBD1 (5 bases). Material for sequencing was PBMCs. The sequence was collected from a man between 18 and 35 years old in good health and CMV-seronegative. CDR3 sequence (DNA): TGCAGTGCGGGGGGGACCTCTGGCTACACCTTC. Translation: CSAGGTSGYTF.